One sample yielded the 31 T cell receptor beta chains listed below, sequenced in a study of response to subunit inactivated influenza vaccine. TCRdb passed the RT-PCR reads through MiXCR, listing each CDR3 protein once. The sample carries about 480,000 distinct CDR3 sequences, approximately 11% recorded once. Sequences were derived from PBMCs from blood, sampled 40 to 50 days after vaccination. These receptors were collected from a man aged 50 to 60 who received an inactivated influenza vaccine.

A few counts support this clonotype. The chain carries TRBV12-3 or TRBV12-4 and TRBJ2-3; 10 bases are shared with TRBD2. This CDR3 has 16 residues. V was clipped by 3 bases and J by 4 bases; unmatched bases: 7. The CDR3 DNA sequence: TGTGCCAGCAGTTTCCTTAGCGGGGGGAACGCAGATACGCAGTATTTT. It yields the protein CASSFLSGGNADTQYF.

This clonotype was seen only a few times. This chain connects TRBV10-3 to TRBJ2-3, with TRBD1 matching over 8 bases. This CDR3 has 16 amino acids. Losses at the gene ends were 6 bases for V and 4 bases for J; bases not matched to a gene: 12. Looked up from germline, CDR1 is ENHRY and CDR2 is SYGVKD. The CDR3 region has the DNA TGTGCCATCAGCCAATTTTCAGGGGGCGGCGCAGATACGCAGTATTTT. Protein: CAISQFSGGGADTQYF.

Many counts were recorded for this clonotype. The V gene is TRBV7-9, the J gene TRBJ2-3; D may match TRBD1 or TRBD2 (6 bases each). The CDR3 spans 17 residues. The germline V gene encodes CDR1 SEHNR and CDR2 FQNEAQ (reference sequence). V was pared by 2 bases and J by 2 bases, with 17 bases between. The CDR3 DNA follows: TGTGCCAGCAGCTTACCCCTGAAGGGGGGATCCACAGATACGCAGTATTTT. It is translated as CASSLPLKGGSTDTQYF.

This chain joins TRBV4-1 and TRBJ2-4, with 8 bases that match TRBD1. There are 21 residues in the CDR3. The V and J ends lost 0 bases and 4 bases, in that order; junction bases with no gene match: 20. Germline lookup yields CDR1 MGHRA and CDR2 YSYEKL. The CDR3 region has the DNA TGCGCCAGCAGCCAAGAACCGAACAGGGGGAGTGCGTCTTGGGGGAAAAACATTCAGTACTTC. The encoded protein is CASSQEPNRGSASWGKNIQYF.

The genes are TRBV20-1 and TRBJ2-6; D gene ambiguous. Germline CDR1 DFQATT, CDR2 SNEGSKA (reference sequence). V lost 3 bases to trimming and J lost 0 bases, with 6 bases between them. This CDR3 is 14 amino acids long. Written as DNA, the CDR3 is TGCAGTGCTAGGGGCCCCTCTGGGGCCAACGTCCTGACTTTC. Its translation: CSARGPSGANVLTF.

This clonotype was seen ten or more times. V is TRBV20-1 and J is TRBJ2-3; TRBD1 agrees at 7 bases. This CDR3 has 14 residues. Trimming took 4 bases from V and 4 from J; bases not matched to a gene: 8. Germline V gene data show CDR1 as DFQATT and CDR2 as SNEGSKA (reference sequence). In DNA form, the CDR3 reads TGCAGTGCTATTCCGACAGGGAGCGCAGATACGCAGTATTTT. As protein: CSAIPTGSADTQYF.

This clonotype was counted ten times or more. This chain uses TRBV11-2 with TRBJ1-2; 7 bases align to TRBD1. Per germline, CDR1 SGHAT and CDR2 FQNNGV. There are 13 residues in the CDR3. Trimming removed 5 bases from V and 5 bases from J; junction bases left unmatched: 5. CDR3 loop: CASSAKGAYGYTF. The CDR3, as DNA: TGTGCCAGCAGCGCCAAGGGGGCGTATGGCTACACCTTC.

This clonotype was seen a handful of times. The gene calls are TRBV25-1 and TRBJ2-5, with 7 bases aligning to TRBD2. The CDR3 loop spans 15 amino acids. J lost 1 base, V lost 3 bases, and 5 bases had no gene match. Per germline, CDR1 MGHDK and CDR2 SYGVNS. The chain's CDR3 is CASSEGGGTQETQYF. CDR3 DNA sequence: TGTGCCAGCAGTGAGGGGGGGGGGACCCAAGAGACCCAGTACTTC.

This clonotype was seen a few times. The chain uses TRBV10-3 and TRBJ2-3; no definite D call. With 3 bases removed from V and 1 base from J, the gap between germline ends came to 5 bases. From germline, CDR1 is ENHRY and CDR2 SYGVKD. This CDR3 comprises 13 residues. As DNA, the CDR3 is TGTGCCATCAGTGACAGAGGCACAGATACGCAGTATTTT. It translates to CAISDRGTDTQYF.

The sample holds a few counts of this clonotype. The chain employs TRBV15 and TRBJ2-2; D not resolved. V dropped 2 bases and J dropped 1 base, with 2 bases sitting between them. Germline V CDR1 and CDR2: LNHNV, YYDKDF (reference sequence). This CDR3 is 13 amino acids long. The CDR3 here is CATSRQNTGELFF. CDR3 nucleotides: TGTGCCACCAGCAGACAGAACACCGGGGAGCTGTTTTTT.

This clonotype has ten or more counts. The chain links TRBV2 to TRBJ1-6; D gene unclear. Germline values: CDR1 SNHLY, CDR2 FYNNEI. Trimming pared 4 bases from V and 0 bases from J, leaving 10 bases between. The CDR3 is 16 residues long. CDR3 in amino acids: CASSGVSSSYNSPLHF. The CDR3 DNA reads TGTGCCAGCAGTGGTGTCAGTAGCTCCTATAATTCACCCCTCCACTTT.

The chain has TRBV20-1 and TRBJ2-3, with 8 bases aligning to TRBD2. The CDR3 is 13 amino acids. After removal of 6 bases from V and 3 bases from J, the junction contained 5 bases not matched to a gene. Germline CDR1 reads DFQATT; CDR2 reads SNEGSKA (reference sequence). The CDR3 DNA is TGCAGTGCGATGCGGGGGGTAACAGATACGCAGTATTTT. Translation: CSAMRGVTDTQYF.

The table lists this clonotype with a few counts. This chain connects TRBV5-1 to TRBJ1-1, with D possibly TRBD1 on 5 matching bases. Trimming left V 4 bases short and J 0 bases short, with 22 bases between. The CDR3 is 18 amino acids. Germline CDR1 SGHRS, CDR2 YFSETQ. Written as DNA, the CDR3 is TGCGCCAGCAGCGAATCGGGACCGAGCATCTCAATGAACACTGAAGCTTTCTTT. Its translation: CASSESGPSISMNTEAFF.

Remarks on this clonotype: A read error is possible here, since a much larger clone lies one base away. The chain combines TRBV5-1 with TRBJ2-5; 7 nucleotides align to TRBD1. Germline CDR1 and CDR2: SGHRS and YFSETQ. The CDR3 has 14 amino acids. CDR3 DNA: TGCGCCAGCACCTTGTGGACAGGTCAAGAGACCCAGTACTTC. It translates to CASTLWTGQETQYF.

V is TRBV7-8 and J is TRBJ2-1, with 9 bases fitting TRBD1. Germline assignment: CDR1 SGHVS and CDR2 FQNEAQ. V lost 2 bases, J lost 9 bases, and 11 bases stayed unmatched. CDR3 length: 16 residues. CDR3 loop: CASSLTRPGQGGEQFF. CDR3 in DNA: TGTGCCAGCAGCTTAACCCGACCGGGACAGGGCGGTGAGCAGTTCTTC.

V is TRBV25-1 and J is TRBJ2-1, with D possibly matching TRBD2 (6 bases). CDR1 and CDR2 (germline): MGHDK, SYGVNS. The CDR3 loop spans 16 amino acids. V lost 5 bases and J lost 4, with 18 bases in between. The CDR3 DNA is TGTGCCAGCAGTCCAGGCCGGGAGTCGTGTTACAATGAGCAGTTCTTC. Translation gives CASSPGRESCYNEQFF.

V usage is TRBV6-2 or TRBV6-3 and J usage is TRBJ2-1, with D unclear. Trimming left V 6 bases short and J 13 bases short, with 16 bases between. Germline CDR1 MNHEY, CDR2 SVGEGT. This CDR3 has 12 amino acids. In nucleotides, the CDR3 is TGTGCCAGCAGCCGACGAGCCCTCGGACAGTTCTTC. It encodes CASSRRALGQFF.

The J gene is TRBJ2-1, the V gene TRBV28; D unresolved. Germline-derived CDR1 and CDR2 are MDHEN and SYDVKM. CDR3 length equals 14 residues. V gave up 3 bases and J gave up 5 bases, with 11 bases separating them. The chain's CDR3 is CASSFIIDDNEQFF. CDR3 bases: TGTGCCAGCAGTTTTATTATCGATGACAATGAGCAGTTCTTC.

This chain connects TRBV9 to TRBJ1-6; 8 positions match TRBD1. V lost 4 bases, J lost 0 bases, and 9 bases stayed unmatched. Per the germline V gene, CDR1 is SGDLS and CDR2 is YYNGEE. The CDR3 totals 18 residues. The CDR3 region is CASSPWDRISSYNSPLHF. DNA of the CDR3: TGTGCCAGCAGCCCTTGGGACAGGATAAGCTCCTATAATTCACCCCTCCACTTT.

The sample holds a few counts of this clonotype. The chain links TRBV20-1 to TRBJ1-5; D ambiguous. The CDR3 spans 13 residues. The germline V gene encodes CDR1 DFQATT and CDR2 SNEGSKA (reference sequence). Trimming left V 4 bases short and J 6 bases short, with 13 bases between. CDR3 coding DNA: TGCAGTGCTACCAGAATCCTAAGTCAGCCCCAGCATTTT. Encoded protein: CSATRILSQPQHF.

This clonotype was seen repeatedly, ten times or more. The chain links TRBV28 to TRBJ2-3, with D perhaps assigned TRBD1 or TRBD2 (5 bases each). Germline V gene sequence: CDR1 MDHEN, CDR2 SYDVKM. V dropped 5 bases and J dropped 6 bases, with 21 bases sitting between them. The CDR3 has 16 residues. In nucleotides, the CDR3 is TGTGCCAGCAGTCGGGCCGGGACGCCCTTTGTGGATACGCAGTATTTT. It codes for CASSRAGTPFVDTQYF.

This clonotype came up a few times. CDR3 loop: CASSYIAGVADTQYF. The CDR3 nucleotides read TGTGCCAGCAGCTACATAGCGGGAGTTGCAGATACGCAGTATTTT. The J gene is TRBJ2-3, the V gene TRBV7-2; TRBD2 agrees at 9 bases. V was clipped by 4 bases and J by 4 bases; unmatched bases: 6. In germline, CDR1 is SGHTA, CDR2 FQGNSA. The CDR3 length is 15 residues.

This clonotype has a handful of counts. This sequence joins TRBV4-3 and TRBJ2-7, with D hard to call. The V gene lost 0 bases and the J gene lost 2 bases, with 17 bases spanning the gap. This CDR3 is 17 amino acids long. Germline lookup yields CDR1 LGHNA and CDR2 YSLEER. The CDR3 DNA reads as TGCGCCAGCAGCCAAGATCTTCAGAGTGTTGTCCCCTACGAGCAGTACTTC. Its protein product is CASSQDLQSVVPYEQYF.

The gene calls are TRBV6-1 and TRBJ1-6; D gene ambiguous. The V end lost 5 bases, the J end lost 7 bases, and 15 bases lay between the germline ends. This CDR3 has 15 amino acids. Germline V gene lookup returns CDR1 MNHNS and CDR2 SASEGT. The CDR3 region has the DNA TGTGCCAGCAGTATGTCCCCGGCGGAAAATTCACCCCTCCACTTT. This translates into CASSMSPAENSPLHF.

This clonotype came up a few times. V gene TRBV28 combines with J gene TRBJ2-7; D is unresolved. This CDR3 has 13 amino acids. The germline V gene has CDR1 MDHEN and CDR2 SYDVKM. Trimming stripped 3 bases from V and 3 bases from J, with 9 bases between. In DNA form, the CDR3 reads TGTGCCAGCAGTTTGCTGAAGGGCTACGAGCAGTACTTC. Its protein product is CASSLLKGYEQYF. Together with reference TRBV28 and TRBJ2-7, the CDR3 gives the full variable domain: DVKVTQSSRYLVKRTGEKVFLECVQDMDHENMFWYRQDPGLGLRLIYFSYDVKMKEKGDIPEGYSVSREKKERFSLILESASTNQTSMYLCASSLLKGYEQYFGPGTRLTVT.

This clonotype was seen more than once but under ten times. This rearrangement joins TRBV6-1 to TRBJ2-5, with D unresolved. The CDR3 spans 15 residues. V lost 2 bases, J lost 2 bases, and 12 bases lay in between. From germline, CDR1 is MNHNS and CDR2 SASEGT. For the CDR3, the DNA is TGTGCCAGCAGTGAACAGGCCCGCCCACAAGAGACCCAGTACTTC. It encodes CASSEQARPQETQYF.

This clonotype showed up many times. The CDR3 sequence: CASSWFERGNYEQYF. CDR3 bases: TGCGCCAGCAGCTGGTTTGAACGGGGGAACTACGAGCAGTACTTC. V and J are TRBV5-1 and TRBJ2-7, with D perhaps TRBD2 (6 bases). The CDR3 has 15 residues. Germline CDR1 reads SGHRS; CDR2 reads YFSETQ. V was trimmed by 3 bases and J by 3 bases, leaving 16 bases between them.

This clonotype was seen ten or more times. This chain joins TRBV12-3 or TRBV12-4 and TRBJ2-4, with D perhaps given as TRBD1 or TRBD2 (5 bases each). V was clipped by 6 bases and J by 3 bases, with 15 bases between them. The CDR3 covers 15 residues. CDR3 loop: CASSPTGANKNIQYF. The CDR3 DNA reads TGTGCCAGCAGCCCCACCGGGGCAAACAAAAACATTCAGTACTTC.

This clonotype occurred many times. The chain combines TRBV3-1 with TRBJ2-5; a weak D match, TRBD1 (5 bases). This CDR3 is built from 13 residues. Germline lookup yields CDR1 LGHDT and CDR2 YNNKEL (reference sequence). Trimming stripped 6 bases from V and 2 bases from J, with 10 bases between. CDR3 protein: CASSRTGQETQYF. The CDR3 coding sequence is TGTGCCAGCAGTCGTACAGGACAAGAGACCCAGTACTTC.

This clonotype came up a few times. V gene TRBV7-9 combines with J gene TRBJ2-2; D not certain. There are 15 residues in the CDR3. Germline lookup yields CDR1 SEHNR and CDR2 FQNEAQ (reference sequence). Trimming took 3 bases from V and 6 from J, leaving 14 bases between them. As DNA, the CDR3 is TGTGCCAGCAGCTTCGGTATTCACGGAGCCGGGGAGCTGTTTTTT. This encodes CASSFGIHGAGELFF.

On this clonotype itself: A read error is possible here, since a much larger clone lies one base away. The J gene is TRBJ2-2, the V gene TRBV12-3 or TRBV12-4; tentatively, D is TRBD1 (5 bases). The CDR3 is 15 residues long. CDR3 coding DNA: TGTGTCAGCAGTCCGCCTCGGCGGCGTGGGGCCGTGGTGTTTTTT. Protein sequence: CVSSPPRRRGAVVFF.